A selection of T cell receptor beta chains follows, all from one sample in a study of blood T cell repertoires in COVID-19. Assay used: immunoSEQ multiplex PCR; TCRdb lists only in-frame clones, some missing. Seen here are 150,000 to 200,000 clones, around 93% observed once, and the top ten hold approximately 4.6%. The sample was peripheral blood. These receptor sequences come from a woman aged 50 to 60 with acute or convalescent COVID-19. Each CDR3 is given without its conserved first and last residue.

length	V	J	CDR3
13	TRBV5-6	TRBJ2-1	ASSLAWSSYNEQF
12	TRBV29-1	TRBJ1-2	SVSPLDRVDGYT
11	TRBV5-4	TRBJ2-7	ASSFSGGYEQY
11	TRBV28	TRBJ2-7	ASTDSGRNEQY
12	TRBV6-5	TRBJ2-5	ASSHLELQETQY
12	TRBV6-2/TRBV6-3	TRBJ1-1	ASIPGGMNTEAF
12	TRBV6-6	TRBJ1-5	ASSKSQGNQPQH
11	TRBV30	TRBJ1-5	AWSVQGPQPQH
13	TRBV11-2	TRBJ1-1	ASTTLRELGSEAF
14	TRBV15	TRBJ2-1	ATSRGRLVGNNEQF
13	TRBV27	TRBJ2-7	ASSSAELSSYEQY
11	TRBV2	TRBJ1-5	ASSGGTNQPQH
11	TRBV6-5	TRBJ1-5	ASRGGPNQPQH
9	TRBV27	TRBJ1-1	ASSLGQQAF
12	TRBV9	TRBJ1-4	ASSATGGAGKLF
9	TRBV28	TRBJ2-7	ASKGQGEQY
14	TRBV5-4	TRBJ2-2	ASSLGSSRNTGELF
16	TRBV18	TRBJ2-2	ASSPDLWLAGDTGELF
14	TRBV7-9	TRBJ2-2	ASNYAGSRDTGELF
15	TRBV4-1	TRBJ2-7	ASSQISGVRSSYEQY
12	TRBV15	TRBJ1-5	ATSRILGNQPQH
13	TRBV28	TRBJ1-2	ASSHRQGGTYGYT
10	TRBV12-3/TRBV12-4	TRBJ1-5	ASSFAGQPQH
11	TRBV3-1/TRBV3-2	TRBJ1-2	ASSQAQGNGYT
12	TRBV7-3	TRBJ2-7	ASSPDPGGDEQY
14	TRBV28	TRBJ1-3	ASSYPSSGGLNTIY
14	TRBV3-1/TRBV3-2	TRBJ1-5	ASSHSRDISGQPQH
14	TRBV10-3	TRBJ2-3	AISGTGGPSTDTQY
13	TRBV6-6	TRBJ2-6	ASSYGRSGANVLT
14	TRBV19	TRBJ1-2	ASSIDAGGTYYGYT
13	TRBV28	TRBJ2-2	ASSPRTEVAGELF
12	TRBV7-3	TRBJ2-1	ASSLGFPGNEQF
13	TRBV4-1	TRBJ1-3	ASSQTEASGNTIY
12	TRBV5-1	TRBJ1-2	ASSLGNSDYGYT
13	TRBV3-1/TRBV3-2	TRBJ2-7	ASSQDGAPPYEQY
14	TRBV7-2	TRBJ2-2	ASSSPPGLAPGELF